The next 3 T cell receptor beta chains were all read from a single sample in a study of human T cells and chemical hapten exposure. As to time point: patch test 2, 6 weeks after DPC sensitization. Treatment denoted: therapeutic diphenylcyclopropenone sensitization with weekly scalp DPC. Via MiXCR, TCRdb re-called the RACE reads, giving one row per CDR3 protein. This sample has more than 85,000 distinct CDR3 sequences; about 11% occur once, and the top ten carry around 2.1%. The source was whole blood, collected in connection with sensitization to the hapten diphenylcyclopropenone (DPC). The receptors come from a man between 35 and 55 years old with alopecia areata. Some clones in this sample may be carry-over from other donors' samples.

The CDR3 spells CASSTPDRGGYTDTQYF. The DNA for the CDR3 is TGTGCCAGCAGCACGCCGGACAGGGGGGGATATACAGATACGCAGTATTTT. The chain is built from TRBV6-5 and TRBJ2-3, with TRBD1 matching 10 bases. CDR3 length equals 17 residues. Germline loops: CDR1 MNHEY, CDR2 SVGAGI. The V gene end was trimmed by 6 bases and the J gene end by 3 bases; junction bases not matched to a gene: 12.

The table lists this clonotype with many counts. The chain uses TRBV5-1 and TRBJ2-5; D perhaps matches TRBD1 (5 bases). Trimming cost V 2 bases and J 5 bases, with 10 bases left between them. The germline V gene encodes CDR1 SGHRS and CDR2 YFSETQ. This CDR3 spans 13 amino acids. CDR3 sequence (DNA): TGCGCCAGCAGCTTTTCAGGGTCGGAGACCCAGTACTTC. Translating gives CASSFSGSETQYF.

CDR3 nucleotide sequence: TGTGCCAGCAGTTTAATGACGGGAGTCCGCTACAATGAGCAGTTCTTC. Translating it yields CASSLMTGVRYNEQFF. This chain connects TRBV28 to TRBJ2-1; TRBD2 might be the D (6 bases). The CDR3 is 16 residues long. V was clipped by 2 bases and J by 3 bases, with 14 bases between them. Germline CDR1 and CDR2: MDHEN and SYDVKM. The whole variable domain, remainder taken from reference TRBV28 and TRBJ2-1, is DVKVTQSSRYLVKRTGEKVFLECVQDMDHENMFWYRQDPGLGLRLIYFSYDVKMKEKGDIPEGYSVSREKKERFSLILESASTNQTSMYLCASSLMTGVRYNEQFFGPGTRLTVL.